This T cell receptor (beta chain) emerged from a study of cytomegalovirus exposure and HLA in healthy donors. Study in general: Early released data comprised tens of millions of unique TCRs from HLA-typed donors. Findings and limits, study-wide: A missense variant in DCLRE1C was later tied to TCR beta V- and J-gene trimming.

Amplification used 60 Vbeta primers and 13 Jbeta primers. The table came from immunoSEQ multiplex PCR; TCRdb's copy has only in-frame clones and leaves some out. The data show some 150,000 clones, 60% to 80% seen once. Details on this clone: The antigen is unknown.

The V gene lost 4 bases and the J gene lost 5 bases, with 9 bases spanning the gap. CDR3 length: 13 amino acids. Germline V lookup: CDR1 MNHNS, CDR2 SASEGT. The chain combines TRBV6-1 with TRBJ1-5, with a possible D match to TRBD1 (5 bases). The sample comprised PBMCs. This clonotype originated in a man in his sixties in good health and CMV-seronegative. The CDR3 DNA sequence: TGTGCCAGCAGTGGTGGGGGGTATCAGCCCCAGCATTTT. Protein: CASSGGGYQPQHF.